The 12 T cell receptor beta chains listed next were all sequenced from one sample in a study of blood T cell repertoires in COVID-19. Some clones are missing from TCRdb's copy, which holds only in-frame ones; the method was immunoSEQ multiplex PCR. The data hold about 130,000 clones, with roughly four fifths observed a single time. Material for sequencing was PBMCs or T cells enriched from blood (not recorded which). The receptors derive from a man aged 45-65 years who had recovered from COVID-19.

The chain carries TRBV3-1 (or the pseudogene TRBV3-2) and TRBJ2-1, with D possibly being TRBD2 (5 bases). There are 17 residues in the CDR3. V was trimmed by 0 bases and J by 4 bases, leaving 16 bases between them. Germline V CDR1 and CDR2: LGHDT, YNNKEL (reference sequence). The CDR3 DNA follows: TGTGCCAGCAGCCAAGATGGAGCCAGCGGAGCGTACAATGAGCAGTTCTTC. It yields the protein CASSQDGASGAYNEQFF.

The rearrangement links TRBV27 to TRBJ1-6; 7 positions agree with TRBD1. The V gene end was trimmed by 6 bases and the J gene end by 6 bases; junction bases not matched to a gene: 8. Per germline, CDR1 MNHEY and CDR2 SMNVEV (reference sequence). CDR3 length equals 15 residues. The CDR3 sequence is CASSVEGARNSPLHF. The DNA for the CDR3 is TGTGCCAGCAGCGTCGAGGGGGCGCGTAATTCACCCCTCCACTTT.

In its sample, this clone was seen once. The chain joins TRBV5-1 to TRBJ2-3; possible D gene TRBD1, 6 bases. Germline CDR1 reads SGHRS; CDR2 reads YFSETQ. CDR3 size: 15 residues. Trimming left V 0 bases short and J 5 bases short, with 13 bases between. CDR3: CASSLGQATGDTQYF. CDR3 DNA: TGCGCCAGCAGCTTGGGACAGGCTACGGGAGATACGCAGTATTTT.

V and J are TRBV5-8 and TRBJ1-2; 9 positions agree with TRBD1. Germline trimming cut 0 bases from V and 8 bases from J; bases unmatched to any gene: 2. Looked up from germline, CDR1 is SGHTS and CDR2 is YDEGEE. This CDR3 contains 13 residues. CDR3 sequence: CASSLETGGGYTF. The CDR3 coding sequence is TGTGCCAGCAGCTTGGAAACAGGGGGCGGCTACACCTTC. The full variable domain, in which reference TRBV5-8 and TRBJ1-2 provide the parts outside the CDR3, is EAGVTQSPTHLIKTRGQQATLRCSPISGHTSVYWYQQALGLGLQFLLWYDEGEERNRGNFPPRFSGRQFPNYSSELNVNALELEDSALYLCASSLETGGGYTFGSGTRLTVV.

This clone was picked up a small number of times. The chain has TRBV7-2 and TRBJ1-1; no clear D. The germline V gene encodes CDR1 SGHTA and CDR2 FQGNSA. V was shortened by 1 base and J by 6 bases, with 12 bases between the two germline ends. This CDR3 has 14 amino acids. Written as DNA, the CDR3 is TGTGCCAGCAGCTTAGTGCAGGCCAACGCTGAAGCTTTCTTT. Encoded protein: CASSLVQANAEAFF. Full variable domain (missing parts from reference TRBV7-2 and TRBJ1-1): GAGVSQSPSNKVTEKGKDVELRCDPISGHTALYWYRQSLGQGLEFLIYFQGNSAPDKSGLPSDRFSAERTGGSVSTLTIQRTQQEDSAVYLCASSLVQANAEAFFGQGTRLTVV.

V gene TRBV10-3 combines with J gene TRBJ1-1, with 11 bases that match TRBD1. The length of the CDR3 is 14 residues. The trim removed 7 bases at V and 8 bases at J, leaving 9 bases unmatched. Germline assignment: CDR1 ENHRY and CDR2 SYGVKD. In DNA form, the CDR3 reads TGTGCCATCAAGGACTCCGGGACAGGGGGAGAAGCTTTCTTT. Residues: CAIKDSGTGGEAFF.

The chain is built from TRBV7-2 and TRBJ1-5; the D is unclear. The germline CDR1 and CDR2 sequences are SGHTA and FQGNSA. The CDR3 loop spans 13 amino acids. V gave up 1 base and J gave up 5 bases, with 6 bases separating them. The CDR3 nucleotides read TGTGCCAGCAGCTTAGACACCGATCAGCCCCAGCATTTT. Protein: CASSLDTDQPQHF.

The CDR3 loop reads CASSETGSYNEQFF. CDR3 DNA: TGCGCCAGCAGTGAGACAGGGTCCTACAATGAGCAGTTCTTC. This chain links TRBV10-2 with TRBJ2-1, with D possibly matching TRBD1 (6 bases). Trimming removed 2 bases from V and 1 base from J, with 6 bases in between. CDR3 length equals 14 residues. The V gene's germline CDR1 is WSHSY and CDR2 SAAADI.

J is TRBJ2-7 and V is TRBV5-1; D is perhaps TRBD2 (6 bases). Per the germline V gene, CDR1 is SGHRS and CDR2 is YFSETQ. This CDR3 has 14 amino acids. The V and J ends lost 5 bases and 0 bases respectively, with 12 bases between them. DNA of the CDR3: TGCGCCAGCAGTATTAGCGGTGGCTCCTACGAGCAGTACTTC. Protein: CASSISGGSYEQYF.

The chain is built from TRBV7-8 and TRBJ1-4; no definite D call. CDR3 length: 16 residues. Per germline, CDR1 SGHVS and CDR2 FQNEAQ. Trimming cost V 4 bases and J 5 bases, with 17 bases left between them. For the CDR3, the DNA is TGTGCCAGCAGCTCACCGCGGAGTGGTAAAAATGAAAAACTGTTTTTT. Translated, it gives CASSSPRSGKNEKLFF.

V gene TRBV6-2 or TRBV6-3 combines with J gene TRBJ1-5, with 8 bases that match TRBD1. CDR1 and CDR2 (germline): MNHEY, SVGEGT. Trimming removed 5 bases from V and 4 bases from J; junction bases left unmatched: 4. The CDR3 runs 14 residues. CDR3: CASSQGQGNQPQHF. For the CDR3, the DNA is TGTGCCAGCAGTCAAGGACAGGGAAATCAGCCCCAGCATTTT.

The genes are TRBV27 and TRBJ1-2; the match to TRBD1 covers 9 bases. The CDR3 sequence is 14 residues long. After removal of 7 bases from V and 6 bases from J, the junction contained 9 bases not matched to a gene. Germline loops: CDR1 MNHEY, CDR2 SMNVEV (reference sequence). The CDR3 protein is CASTRSGQGHGYTF. The CDR3 DNA reads as TGTGCCAGCACCCGAAGCGGACAGGGGCATGGCTACACCTTC.